One and the same sample provided the 27 T cell receptor beta chains below, sequenced in a study of CD8 T cells in ankylosing spondylitis. Study-level findings and limits: One TCR beta motif, made up of 7 or 8 highly homologous variants, appeared characteristic of ankylosing spondylitis blood.

A single record per CDR3 protein comes from TCRdb applying MiXCR to the 5' RACE reads. The data contain more than 650,000 distinct CDR3 sequences, 10% to 15% of them singletons. Their specific antigens are unknown. What was sequenced was blood, either unsorted or a sorted T cell fraction (not recorded which). Receptor source: a male donor with ankylosing spondylitis.

This clonotype was recorded a few times. The CDR3 here is CSARIPGVNTEAFF. CDR3 in DNA: TGCAGTGCTAGAATCCCAGGAGTTAACACTGAAGCTTTCTTT. The gene calls are TRBV20-1 and TRBJ1-1; D ambiguous. CDR1 and CDR2 from the germline V gene are DFQATT and SNEGSKA (reference sequence). This CDR3 is built from 14 residues. V lost 2 bases and J lost 2, with 12 bases in between.

This rearrangement joins TRBV4-2 to TRBJ2-1; the match to TRBD2 covers 13 bases. The CDR3 extends over 16 amino acids. Per germline, CDR1 LGHNA and CDR2 YNFKEQ. The junction had 8 bases not matched to a gene; V was cut back by 5 bases and J by 7 bases. DNA of the CDR3: TGTGCCAGCAGCTCTGACCCGGGACTAGCGGGAAATGAGCAGTTCTTC. This translates into CASSSDPGLAGNEQFF.

J is TRBJ2-5 and V is TRBV7-9; weak D call: TRBD2 (6 bases). Trimming left V 5 bases short and J 5 bases short, with 12 bases between. The CDR3 extends over 13 amino acids. Germline V CDR1 and CDR2: SEHNR, FQNEAQ (reference sequence). Here the CDR3 reads CASSPAGSETQYF. In DNA, the CDR3 is TGTGCCAGCAGCCCCGCGGGAAGCGAGACCCAGTACTTC.

The sample holds many counts of this clonotype. The CDR3 coding sequence is TGTGCCAGCAGCTTAGATCCCAGGACTAACTATGGCTACACCTTC. This sequence encodes CASSLDPRTNYGYTF. The chain employs TRBV11-2 and TRBJ1-2; D is undetermined. The germline V and J ends were trimmed by 0 bases and 0 bases, with 8 bases remaining between them. Per germline, CDR1 SGHAT and CDR2 FQNNGV. The CDR3 is made up of 15 amino acids.

The gene calls are TRBV9 and TRBJ2-1, with 11 bases aligning to TRBD2. The germline V gene has CDR1 SGDLS and CDR2 YYNGEE. J was trimmed by 4 bases and V by 4 bases; bases with no gene match: 4. The CDR3 runs 15 residues. The CDR3, as DNA: TGTGCCAGCAGCACCTCTAGCGGGGGGTACAATGAGCAGTTCTTC. Amino acids: CASSTSSGGYNEQFF.

The chain recombines TRBV29-1 with TRBJ2-2; 9 positions agree with TRBD1. Germline V gene lookup returns CDR1 SQVTM and CDR2 ANQGSEA. Trimming took 6 bases from V and 7 from J; bases not matched to a gene: 6. CDR3 size: 13 residues. The CDR3 bases are TGCAGCGTAGGACAGGGGCAGGGCGGGGAGCTGTTTTTT. This gives the protein CSVGQGQGGELFF.

This clonotype was counted a few times. This chain connects TRBV29-1 to TRBJ2-7, with TRBD2 matching 10 bases. The CDR3 sequence is 12 residues long. CDR1 and CDR2 from the germline V gene are SQVTM and ANQGSEA. V shed 7 bases and J 5 bases; nucleotides not matched to a gene: 5. CDR3 bases: TGCAGCGGGGGACTAGCGAAGCACGAGCAGTACTTC. This codes for CSGGLAKHEQYF.

This clonotype was counted many times. DNA for the CDR3: TGCGCCAGCAGCCCCTGGTACTCCGGGACAGGGGTCACTGAAGCTTTCTTT. This encodes CASSPWYSGTGVTEAFF. This rearrangement joins TRBV5-1 to TRBJ1-1; TRBD1 matches 10 bases. CDR1 SGHRS and CDR2 YFSETQ come from the germline V gene. V shed 4 bases and J 4 bases; nucleotides not matched to a gene: 13. The CDR3 has 17 amino acids.

This clonotype has more than one count but fewer than ten. The chain links TRBV28 to TRBJ1-2; possibly TRBD1 for D (5 bases). CDR1 is MDHEN, CDR2 SYDVKM, per germline. The CDR3 is 15 residues long. With 8 bases removed from V and 3 bases from J, the gap between germline ends came to 19 bases. The CDR3 region has the DNA TGTGCCAGCGGGATCGGGGCAGCACCGTACTATGGCTACACCTTC. This gives the protein CASGIGAAPYYGYTF.

This clonotype came up many times. The CDR3 DNA is TGCAGCACCCGGAGTGGAGGCGAGCAGTACTTC. It codes for CSTRSGGEQYF. The rearrangement joins TRBV29-1 to TRBJ2-7, with a possible D match to TRBD2 (5 bases). Germline lookup yields CDR1 SQVTM and CDR2 ANQGSEA. Trimming took off 8 bases at V and 6 bases at J, with 14 bases between the two ends. CDR3 size: 11 residues.

The chain links TRBV15 to TRBJ2-1; D may correspond to TRBD1 or TRBD2 (6 bases each). V lost 4 bases and J lost 10, with 17 bases in between. Per germline, CDR1 LNHNV and CDR2 YYDKDF (reference sequence). The CDR3 is 14 residues long. Here the CDR3 reads CATSTWTIGGEQFF. The CDR3 region has the DNA TGTGCCACCAGCACTTGGACAATCGGGGGCGAGCAGTTCTTC.

The chain links TRBV28 to TRBJ2-1; a weak D match, TRBD2 (5 bases). V was pared by 6 bases and J by 7 bases, with 19 bases between. The CDR3 has 15 residues. Germline CDR1 is MDHEN and CDR2 is SYDVKM. Here the CDR3 DNA reads TGTGCCAGCAGCTACCCACTAGGGTCGGGGAATGAGCAGTTCTTC. Translated: CASSYPLGSGNEQFF.

The chain uses TRBV6-4 and TRBJ2-2; TRBD1 agrees at 8 bases. There are 15 residues in the CDR3. Germline assignment: CDR1 MRHNA and CDR2 SNTAGT. The V and J ends lost 5 bases and 5 bases, in that order; junction bases with no gene match: 7. CDR3: CASSPDRGKTGELFF. The CDR3 DNA follows: TGTGCCAGCAGTCCCGACAGGGGAAAAACCGGGGAGCTGTTTTTT.

The chain employs TRBV27 and TRBJ2-4, with D perhaps TRBD2 (6 bases). The CDR3 totals 15 residues. V shed 5 bases and J shed 8 bases, with 19 bases lying between them. Germline values: CDR1 MNHEY, CDR2 SMNVEV (reference sequence). The CDR3 sequence: CASSAAGLLRDIQYF. In DNA form, the CDR3 reads TGTGCCAGCAGTGCTGCGGGACTTTTAAGGGACATTCAGTACTTC.

This clonotype has a handful of counts. The gene calls are TRBV6-1 and TRBJ2-1; 12 nucleotides match TRBD1. Germline trimming cut 6 bases from V and 10 bases from J; bases unmatched to any gene: 4. There are 13 residues in the CDR3. The germline V gene has CDR1 MNHNS and CDR2 SASEGT. DNA of the CDR3: TGTGCCAGCAGGGGCGGGACAGGGGGCGAGCAGTTCTTC. Amino acid sequence: CASRGGTGGEQFF.

Many counts were recorded for this clonotype. The chain uses TRBV4-2 and TRBJ2-5; D is ambiguous. The CDR3 is made up of 13 amino acids. The ends were cut back, 0 bases at V and 1 base at J, with 3 bases in the middle. Germline loops: CDR1 LGHNA, CDR2 YNFKEQ. This CDR3 is CASSQEVQETQYF. The CDR3 DNA sequence: TGTGCCAGCAGCCAAGAGGTCCAAGAGACCCAGTACTTC.

This rearrangement joins TRBV5-1 to TRBJ2-3; D might be TRBD1 (6 bases). Germline V gene sequence: CDR1 SGHRS, CDR2 YFSETQ. With 7 bases removed from V and 1 base from J, the gap between germline ends came to 10 bases. This CDR3 comprises 13 residues. The CDR3 DNA reads as TGCGCCAGCCGGGACACGGGCACAGATACGCAGTATTTT. Its translation is CASRDTGTDTQYF.

This clonotype was observed a handful of times. V gene TRBV20-1 combines with J gene TRBJ2-7; TRBD2 matches 10 bases. CDR1 and CDR2 (germline): DFQATT, SNEGSKA (reference sequence). There are 14 residues in the CDR3. Trimming took 3 bases from V and 5 from J; bases not matched to a gene: 7. The DNA for the CDR3 is TGCAGTGCTAGTATGGGACTAGCGTCGGACGAGCAGTACTTC. Translated, it gives CSASMGLASDEQYF.

Ten or more counts support this clonotype. This rearrangement joins TRBV29-1 to TRBJ2-1, with D perhaps matching TRBD2 (5 bases). Germline V gene data show CDR1 as SQVTM and CDR2 as ANQGSEA. The CDR3 length is 11 residues. V was cut by 4 bases and J by 9 bases, with 10 bases left in between. The CDR3 region is CSVAEEGEQFF. The CDR3, as DNA: TGCAGCGTTGCAGAAGAGGGTGAGCAGTTCTTC.

This clonotype has at least ten counts. The chain recombines TRBV6-2 or TRBV6-3 with TRBJ1-5; D ambiguous. Deletions cut 5 bases from V and 7 bases from J, with 9 bases between. The length of the CDR3 is 12 residues. CDR1 is MNHEY, CDR2 SVGEGT, per germline. The CDR3 DNA is TGTGCCAGCAGTACAGCCAACCAGCCCCAGCATTTT. Translating gives CASSTANQPQHF.

The rearrangement joins TRBV27 to TRBJ2-3; D remains ambiguous. V lost 5 bases and J lost 9, with 15 bases in between. Germline lookup yields CDR1 MNHEY and CDR2 SMNVEV (reference sequence). The CDR3 spans 13 residues. The CDR3 DNA is TGTGCCAGCAGTCTAGGACCCGCAAGCACGCAGTATTTT. Translated, it gives CASSLGPASTQYF.

The rearrangement uses TRBV12-3 or TRBV12-4 and TRBJ1-4; no reliable D call. V lost 7 bases to trimming and J lost 5 bases, with 8 bases between them. This CDR3 is built from 12 residues. CDR3 sequence (DNA): TGTGCCAGCACCTCAAGAAATGAAAAACTGTTTTTT. Residues: CASTSRNEKLFF.

The J gene is TRBJ2-1, the V gene TRBV14; TRBD2 agrees at 10 bases. J lost 7 bases, V lost 6 bases, and 12 bases had no gene match. The CDR3 is 16 residues long. Germline lookup yields CDR1 SGHDN and CDR2 FVKESK. CDR3 sequence (DNA): TGTGCCAGCAGTCTAGTCGGACTAGCGGTTCTAAATGAGCAGTTCTTC. Translated: CASSLVGLAVLNEQFF.

V gene TRBV27 combines with J gene TRBJ1-4; the D gene is possibly TRBD1 (6 bases). The CDR3 runs 18 residues. Germline assignment: CDR1 MNHEY and CDR2 SMNVEV (reference sequence). Trimming cost V 6 bases and J 8 bases, with 28 bases left between them. In nucleotides, the CDR3 is TGTGCCAGCAGGGCCGTCCTGGGCAGGGGATCCTTCGGAGAAAAACTGTTTTTT. Encoded protein: CASRAVLGRGSFGEKLFF.

In nucleotides, the CDR3 is TGCAGTGCCGAAGGGAATCCACCCCTCCACTTT. The encoded protein is CSAEGNPPLHF. The chain joins TRBV20-1 to TRBJ1-6; D is unresolved. CDR1 DFQATT and CDR2 SNEGSKA come from the germline V gene (reference sequence). The V and J ends lost 6 bases and 11 bases respectively, with 11 bases between them. This CDR3 has 11 residues.

This clonotype was seen only a few times. V gene TRBV25-1 combines with J gene TRBJ2-1; a possible D gene is TRBD1 (5 bases). This CDR3 region has 13 residues. The V gene lost 6 bases and the J gene lost 8 bases, with 14 bases spanning the gap. The germline CDR1 and CDR2 sequences are MGHDK and SYGVNS. The DNA of the CDR3 is TGTGCCAGCAGGATAGGGGCTTCGGATGAGCAGTTCTTC. Protein: CASRIGASDEQFF.

The V call is TRBV7-2, the J call TRBJ1-4; 7 bases agree with TRBD1. CDR1 is SGHTA and CDR2 is FQGNSA in the germline V gene. V shed 6 bases, J shed 8 bases, and the junction held 9 bases outside the gene matches. This CDR3 region has 14 residues. CDR3 protein: CASSRQQGNEKLFF. The CDR3 nucleotides are TGTGCCAGCAGTCGTCAACAGGGGAACGAAAAACTGTTTTTT.